One sample yielded the 5 T cell receptor beta chains listed below, sequenced in a study of blood T cell repertoires in COVID-19. Assay used: immunoSEQ multiplex PCR; TCRdb lists only in-frame clones, some missing. The data contain 40,000 to 55,000 clones, about four fifths of them seen just once; the ten biggest clones take up less than 4.5%. Material: peripheral blood. Source of these receptors: a man aged 45 to 65 with active COVID-19.

V gene TRBV19 combines with J gene TRBJ1-4; D is ambiguous. Germline CDR1 is LNHDA and CDR2 is SQIVND (reference sequence). This CDR3 has 15 residues. V was pared by 7 bases and J by 5 bases, with 17 bases between. The CDR3 DNA reads as TGTGCCAGTACCATAGGCGGGCCTTTGAATGAAAAACTGTTTTTT. This sequence encodes CASTIGGPLNEKLFF.

This chain connects TRBV6-5 to TRBJ1-2; tentative D call: TRBD1 (5 bases). The germline V gene encodes CDR1 MNHEY and CDR2 SVGAGI. The CDR3 runs to 15 residues. V lost 0 bases and J 0 bases, leaving 8 bases between the germline ends. CDR3 in DNA: TGTGCCAGCAGTTACTCCGGGGGAACTAACTATGGCTACACCTTC. Encoded protein: CASSYSGGTNYGYTF.

This clone was counted a single time. V gene TRBV15 combines with J gene TRBJ2-7; 11 nucleotides match TRBD1. The CDR3 is 16 amino acids. CDR1 and CDR2 (germline): LNHNV, YYDKDF (reference sequence). The V segment lost 0 bases and the J segment 6 bases; nucleotides outside the gene matches: 7. The DNA for the CDR3 is TGTGCCACCAGCAGAGATCCAGGACAGGGGGCGGGCGAGCAGTACTTC. The encoded protein is CATSRDPGQGAGEQYF.

The rearrangement uses TRBV24-1 and TRBJ2-5; 11 bases fit TRBD1. Looked up from germline, CDR1 is KGHDR and CDR2 is SFDVKD. V shed 3 bases, J shed 5 bases, and the junction held 7 bases outside the gene matches. The CDR3 has 16 residues. This chain's CDR3 is CATSDRRTGGMETQYF. Written as DNA, the CDR3 is TGTGCCACCAGTGATAGAAGGACAGGGGGCATGGAGACCCAGTACTTC.

This clone was seen a single time. This chain links TRBV6-2 or TRBV6-3 with TRBJ2-7; weak D call: TRBD2 (6 bases). V was cut by 1 base and J by 4 bases, with 20 bases left in between. Germline values: CDR1 MNHEY, CDR2 SVGEGT. This CDR3 has 17 residues. The CDR3 sequence: CASSYYRGSGGIYEQYF. In DNA, the CDR3 is TGTGCCAGCAGTTACTATCGGGGGTCTGGAGGGATTTACGAGCAGTACTTC.